These T cell receptor beta chains were read from a single sample in a study of T cells in Graves' hyperthyroidism and ophthalmopathy. TCRdb called the multiplex PCR reads again in MiXCR, with one record for every CDR3 protein. The table has about 340,000 distinct CDR3 sequences, approximately 18% seen once. The source material was blood. The receptors were gathered from a woman between 50 and 59 years old with Graves' hyperthyroidism. CDR3s include the opening cysteine and the closing phenylalanine or tryptophan. The D gene is left open where the match is weak. A row's size may be missing; if present it is once, few, many or a size class.

.	13	TRBV2	TRBJ1-2	.	CASRHRSLYGYTF	TGTGCCAGCAGGCACAGGTCCCTATATGGCTACACCTTC
.	14	TRBV15	TRBJ2-2	.	CATSRERNTGELSF	TGTGCCACCAGCAGGGAGCGAAACACCGGGGAGCTGTCTTTT
many	15	TRBV12-3/TRBV12-4	TRBJ2-5	TRBD2	CASSLSSGDQETQYF	TGTGCCAGCAGTTTGAGTAGCGGGGATCAAGAGACCCAGTACTTC
many	14	TRBV11-2	TRBJ1-5	.	CASSRMGGNQPQHF	TGTGCCAGCAGTCGAATGGGGGGGAATCAGCCCCAGCATTTT
few	16	TRBV7-2	TRBJ2-3	TRBD2	CASSLWTSVDTDTQYF	TGTGCCAGCAGCTTATGGACTAGCGTGGACACAGATACGCAGTATTTT
.	18	TRBV4-1	TRBJ2-6	TRBD1	CASSLWTGPFSGANVLTF	TGCGCCAGCAGCCTATGGACAGGACCCTTCTCTGGGGCCAACGTCCTGACTTTC
.	14	TRBV20-1	TRBJ2-1	.	CSASRQEIFNEQFF	TGCAGTGCTTCCAGACAGGAAATCTTTAATGAGCAGTTCTTC
many	15	TRBV13	TRBJ2-3	.	CASSLRGPSTDTQYF	TGTGCCAGCAGCTTACGCGGGCCTAGCACAGATACGCAGTATTTT
once	19	TRBV3-1	TRBJ1-2	TRBD1	CASSQEPGLSVQGVDGYTF	TGTGCCAGCAGCCAAGAGCCGGGGTTGTCGGTACAGGGGGTTGATGGCTACACCTTC
few	17	TRBV7-9	TRBJ1-2	TRBD1	CASSQRGTGARGYGYTF	TGTGCCAGCAGCCAACGAGGGACAGGGGCGAGAGGATATGGCTACACCTTC
.	15	TRBV5-5	TRBJ2-1	TRBD1	CASSLVGQGYNEQFF	TGTGCCAGCAGCTTGGTCGGACAGGGCTACAATGAGCAGTTCTTC
few	16	TRBV4-1	TRBJ1-4	.	CASSQVSATTNEKLFF	TGCGCCAGCAGCCAAGTCTCGGCAACAACTAATGAAAAACTGTTTTTT
few	16	TRBV28	TRBJ2-1	TRBD2	CASSPSSGRLSNEQFF	TGTGCCAGCAGCCCTTCATCCGGGAGGCTTTCGAATGAGCAGTTCTTC
few	18	TRBV18	TRBJ2-2	TRBD2	CASSLLETSGSLTGELFF	TGTGCCAGCTCACTGCTCGAGACTAGCGGGAGTCTCACCGGGGAGCTGTTTTTT
many	13	TRBV12-3/TRBV12-4	TRBJ1-5	.	CASSFGEEQPQHF	TGTGCCAGCAGTTTCGGGGAAGAACAGCCCCAGCATTTT
.	15	TRBV12-3/TRBV12-4	TRBJ1-5	.	CASSPGPERSQPQHF	TGTGCCAGCAGTCCGGGCCCCGAACGGTCTCAGCCCCAGCATTTT
many	14	TRBV20-1	TRBJ2-7	TRBD1	CSASSQGAYGEQYF	TGCAGTGCTAGTAGCCAGGGGGCGTACGGTGAGCAGTACTTC
.	14	TRBV19	TRBJ1-5	.	CASRSEISNQPQHF	TGTGCCAGTAGATCGGAGATTAGCAATCAGCCCCAGCATTTT
many	13	TRBV5-1	TRBJ2-3	.	CASSLEQGDTQYF	TGCGCCAGCAGCTTGGAACAGGGAGATACGCAGTATTTT
many	13	TRBV30	TRBJ2-7	.	CAWSRQGIGEQYF	TGTGCCTGGAGTCGTCAGGGGATTGGCGAGCAGTACTTC
.	15	TRBV9	TRBJ2-5	TRBD2	CASTLGGGGQETQYF	TGTGCCAGCACACTGGGGGGCGGGGGGCAAGAGACCCAGTACTTC